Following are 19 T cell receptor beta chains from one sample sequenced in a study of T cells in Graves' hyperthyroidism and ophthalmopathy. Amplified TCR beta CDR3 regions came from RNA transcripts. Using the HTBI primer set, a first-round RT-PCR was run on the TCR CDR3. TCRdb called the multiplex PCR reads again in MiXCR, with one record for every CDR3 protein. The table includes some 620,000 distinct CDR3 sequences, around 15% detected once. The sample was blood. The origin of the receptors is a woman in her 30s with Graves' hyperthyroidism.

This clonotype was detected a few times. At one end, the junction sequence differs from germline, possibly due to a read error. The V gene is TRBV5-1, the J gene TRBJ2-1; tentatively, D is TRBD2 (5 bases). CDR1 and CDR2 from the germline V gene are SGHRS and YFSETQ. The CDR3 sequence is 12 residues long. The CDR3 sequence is CTSSLLDNEQFF. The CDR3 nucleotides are TGCACCAGCAGCTTACTAGACAATGAGCAGTTCTTC. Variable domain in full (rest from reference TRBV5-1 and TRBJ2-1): KAGVTQTPRYLIKTRGQQVTLSCSPISGHRSVSWYQQTPGQGLQFLFEYFSETQRNKGNFPGRFSGRQFSNSRSEMNVSTLELGDSALYLCTSSLLDNEQFFGPGTRLTVL.

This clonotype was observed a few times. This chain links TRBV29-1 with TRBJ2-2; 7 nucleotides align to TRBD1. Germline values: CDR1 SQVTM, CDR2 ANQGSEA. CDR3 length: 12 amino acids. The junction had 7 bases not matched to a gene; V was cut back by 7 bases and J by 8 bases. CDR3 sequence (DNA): TGCAGCGCGGACAGGCAATCAGGGGAGCTGTTTTTT. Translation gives CSADRQSGELFF.

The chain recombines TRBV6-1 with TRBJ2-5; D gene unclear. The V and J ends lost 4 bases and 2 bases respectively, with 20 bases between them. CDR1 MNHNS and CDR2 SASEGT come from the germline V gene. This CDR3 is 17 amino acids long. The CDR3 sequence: CASSALGFSALQETQYF. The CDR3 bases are TGTGCCAGCAGTGCCCTGGGTTTCTCCGCGTTACAAGAGACCCAGTACTTC.

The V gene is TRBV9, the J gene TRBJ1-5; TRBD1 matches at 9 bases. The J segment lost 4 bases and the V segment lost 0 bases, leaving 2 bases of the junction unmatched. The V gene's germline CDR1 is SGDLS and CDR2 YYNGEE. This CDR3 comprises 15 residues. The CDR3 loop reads CASSVEGQGNQPQHF. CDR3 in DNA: TGTGCCAGCAGCGTAGAGGGACAGGGTAATCAGCCCCAGCATTTT.

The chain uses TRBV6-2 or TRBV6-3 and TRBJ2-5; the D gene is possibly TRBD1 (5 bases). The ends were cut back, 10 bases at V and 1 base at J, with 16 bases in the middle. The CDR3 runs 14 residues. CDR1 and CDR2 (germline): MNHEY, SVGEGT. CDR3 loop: CAIKSDQGQETQYF. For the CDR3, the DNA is TGTGCCATCAAGAGCGACCAGGGCCAAGAGACCCAGTACTTC.

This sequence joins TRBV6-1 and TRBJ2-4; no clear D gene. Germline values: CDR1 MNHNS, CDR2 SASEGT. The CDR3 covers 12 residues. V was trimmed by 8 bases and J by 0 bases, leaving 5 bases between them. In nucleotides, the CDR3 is TGTGCCAGCGGCAGAGCCAAAAACATTCAGTACTTC. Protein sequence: CASGRAKNIQYF.

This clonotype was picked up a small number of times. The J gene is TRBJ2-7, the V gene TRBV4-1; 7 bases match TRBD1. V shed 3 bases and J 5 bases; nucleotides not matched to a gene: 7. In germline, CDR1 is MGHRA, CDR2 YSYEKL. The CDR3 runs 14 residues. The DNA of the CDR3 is TGCGCCAGCAGCCACCTCGACAGGGTACACGAGCAGTACTTC. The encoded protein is CASSHLDRVHEQYF.

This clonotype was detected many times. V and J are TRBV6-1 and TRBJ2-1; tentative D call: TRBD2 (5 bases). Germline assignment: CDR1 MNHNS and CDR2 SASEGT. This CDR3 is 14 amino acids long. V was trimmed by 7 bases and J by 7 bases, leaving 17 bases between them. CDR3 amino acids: CASIGWESGNEQFF. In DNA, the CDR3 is TGTGCCAGCATTGGCTGGGAGTCGGGAAATGAGCAGTTCTTC.

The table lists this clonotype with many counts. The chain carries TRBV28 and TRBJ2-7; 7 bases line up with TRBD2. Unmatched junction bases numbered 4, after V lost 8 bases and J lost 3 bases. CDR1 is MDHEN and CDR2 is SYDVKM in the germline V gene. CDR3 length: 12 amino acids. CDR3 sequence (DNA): TGTGCCAGCGTCTCTAGCGGCTACGAGCAGTACTTC. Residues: CASVSSGYEQYF.

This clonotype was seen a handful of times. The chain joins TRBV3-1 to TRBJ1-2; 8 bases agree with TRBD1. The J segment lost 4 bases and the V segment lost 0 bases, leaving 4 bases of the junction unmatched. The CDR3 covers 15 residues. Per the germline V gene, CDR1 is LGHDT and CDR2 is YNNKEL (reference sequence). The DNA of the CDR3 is TGTGCCAGCAGCCAAGAAGGACAGGGAAGCTATGGCTACACCTTC. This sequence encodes CASSQEGQGSYGYTF. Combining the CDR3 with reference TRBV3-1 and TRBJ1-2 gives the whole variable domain DTAVSQTPKYLVTQMGNDKSIKCEQNLGHDTMYWYKQDSKKFLKIMFSYNNKELIINETVPNRFSPKSPDKAHLNLHINSLELGDSAVYFCASSQEGQGSYGYTFGSGTRLTVV.

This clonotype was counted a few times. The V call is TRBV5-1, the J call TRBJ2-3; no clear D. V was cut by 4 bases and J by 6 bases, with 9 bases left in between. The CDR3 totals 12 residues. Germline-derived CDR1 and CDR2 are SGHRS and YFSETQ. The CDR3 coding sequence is TGCGCCAGCAGCCCCTTTCAGGATACGCAGTATTTT. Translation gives CASSPFQDTQYF.

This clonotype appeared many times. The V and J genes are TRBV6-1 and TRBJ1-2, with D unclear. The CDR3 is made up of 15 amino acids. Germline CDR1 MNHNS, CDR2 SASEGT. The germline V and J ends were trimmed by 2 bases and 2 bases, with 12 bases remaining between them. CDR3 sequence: CASSESGLGNYGYTF. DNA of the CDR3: TGTGCCAGCAGTGAAAGCGGCTTAGGGAACTATGGCTACACCTTC.

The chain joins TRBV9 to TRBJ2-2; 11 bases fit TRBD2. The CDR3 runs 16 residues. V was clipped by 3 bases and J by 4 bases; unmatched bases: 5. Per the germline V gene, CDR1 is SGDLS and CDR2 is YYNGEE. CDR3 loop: CASSASGRPGTGELFF. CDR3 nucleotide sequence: TGTGCCAGCAGCGCTAGCGGGAGGCCAGGCACCGGGGAGCTGTTTTTT.

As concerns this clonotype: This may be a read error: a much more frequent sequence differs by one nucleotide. The CDR3 sequence: CAWSDDSYEQNF. The CDR3, as DNA: TGTGCCTGGAGTGATGACAGCTACGAGCAGAACTTC. The chain combines TRBV30 with TRBJ2-7; tentative D call: TRBD1 (5 bases). The CDR3 is made up of 12 amino acids. CDR1 is GTSNPN, CDR2 SVGIG, per germline (reference sequence).

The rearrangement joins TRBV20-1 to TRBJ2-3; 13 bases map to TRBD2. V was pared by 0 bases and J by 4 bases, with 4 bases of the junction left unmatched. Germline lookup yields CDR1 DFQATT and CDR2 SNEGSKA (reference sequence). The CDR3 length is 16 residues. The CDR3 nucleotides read TGCAGTGCTAGAGATAGGACTAGCGGGAGTGCAGATACGCAGTATTTT. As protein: CSARDRTSGSADTQYF.

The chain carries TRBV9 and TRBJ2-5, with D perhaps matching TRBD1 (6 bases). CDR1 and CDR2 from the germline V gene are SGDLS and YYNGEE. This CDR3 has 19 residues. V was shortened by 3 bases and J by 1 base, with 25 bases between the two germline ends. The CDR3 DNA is TGTGCCAGCAGCGATATAGTACCCCTCGGGCGAGGGGGCCAAGAGACCCAGTACTTC. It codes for CASSDIVPLGRGGQETQYF. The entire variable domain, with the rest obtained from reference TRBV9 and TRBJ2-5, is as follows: DSGVTQTPKHLITATGQRVTLRCSPRSGDLSVYWYQQSLDQGLQFLIQYYNGEERAKGNILERFSAQQFPDLHSELNLSSLELGDSALYFCASSDIVPLGRGGQETQYFGPGTRLLVL.

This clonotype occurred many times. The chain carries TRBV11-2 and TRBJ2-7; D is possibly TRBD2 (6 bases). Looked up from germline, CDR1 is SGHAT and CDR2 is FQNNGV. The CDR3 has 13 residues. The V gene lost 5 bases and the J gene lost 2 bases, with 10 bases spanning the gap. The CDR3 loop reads CASSPAGTYEQYF. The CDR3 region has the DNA TGTGCCAGCAGCCCAGCGGGTACCTACGAGCAGTACTTC.

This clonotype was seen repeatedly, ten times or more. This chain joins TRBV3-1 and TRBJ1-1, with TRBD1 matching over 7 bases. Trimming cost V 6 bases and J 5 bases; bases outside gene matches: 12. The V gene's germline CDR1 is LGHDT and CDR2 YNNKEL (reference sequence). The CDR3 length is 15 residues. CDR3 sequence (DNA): TGTGCCAGCAGTGACTTTGGGACAGCCACAACTGAAGCTTTCTTT. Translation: CASSDFGTATTEAFF.

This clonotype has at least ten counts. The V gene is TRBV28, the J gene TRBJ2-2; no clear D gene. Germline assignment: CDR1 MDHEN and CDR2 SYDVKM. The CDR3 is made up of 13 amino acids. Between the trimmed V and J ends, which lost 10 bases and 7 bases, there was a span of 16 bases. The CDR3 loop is CATYGGTGGELFF. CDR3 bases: TGTGCCACCTATGGTGGTACGGGCGGGGAGCTGTTTTTT.